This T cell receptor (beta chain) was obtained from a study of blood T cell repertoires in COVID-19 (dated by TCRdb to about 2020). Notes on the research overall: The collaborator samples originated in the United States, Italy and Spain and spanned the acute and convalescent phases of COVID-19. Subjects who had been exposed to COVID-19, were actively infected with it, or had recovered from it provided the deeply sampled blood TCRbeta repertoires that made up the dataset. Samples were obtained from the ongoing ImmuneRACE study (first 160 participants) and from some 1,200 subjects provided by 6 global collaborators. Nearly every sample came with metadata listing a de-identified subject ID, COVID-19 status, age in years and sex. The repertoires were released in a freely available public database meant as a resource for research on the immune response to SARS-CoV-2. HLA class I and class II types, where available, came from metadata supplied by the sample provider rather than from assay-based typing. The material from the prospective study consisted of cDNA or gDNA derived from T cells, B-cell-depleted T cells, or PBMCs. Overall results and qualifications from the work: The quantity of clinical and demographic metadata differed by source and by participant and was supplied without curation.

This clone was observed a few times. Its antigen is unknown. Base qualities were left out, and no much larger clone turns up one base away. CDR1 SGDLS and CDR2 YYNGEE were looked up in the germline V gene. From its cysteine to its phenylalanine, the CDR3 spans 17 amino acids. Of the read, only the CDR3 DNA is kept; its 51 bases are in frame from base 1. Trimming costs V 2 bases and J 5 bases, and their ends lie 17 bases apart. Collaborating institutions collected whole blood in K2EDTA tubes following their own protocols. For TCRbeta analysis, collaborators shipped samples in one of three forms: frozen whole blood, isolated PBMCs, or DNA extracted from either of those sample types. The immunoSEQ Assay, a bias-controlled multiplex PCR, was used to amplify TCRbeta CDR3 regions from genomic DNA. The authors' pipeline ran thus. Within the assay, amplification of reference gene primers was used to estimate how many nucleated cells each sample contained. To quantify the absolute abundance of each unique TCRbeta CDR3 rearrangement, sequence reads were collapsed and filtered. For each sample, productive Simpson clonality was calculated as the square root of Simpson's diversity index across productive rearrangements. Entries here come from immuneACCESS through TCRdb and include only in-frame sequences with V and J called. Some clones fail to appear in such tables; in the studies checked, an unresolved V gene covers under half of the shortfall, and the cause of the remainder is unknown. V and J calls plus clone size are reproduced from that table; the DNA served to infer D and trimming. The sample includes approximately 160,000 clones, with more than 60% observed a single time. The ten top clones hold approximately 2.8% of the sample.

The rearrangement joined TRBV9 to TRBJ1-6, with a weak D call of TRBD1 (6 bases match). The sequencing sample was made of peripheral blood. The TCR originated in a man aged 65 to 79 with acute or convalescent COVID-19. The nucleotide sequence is TGTGCCAGCAGCGTGGGGGCCGGTGGACGAAATAATTCACCCCTCCACTTT. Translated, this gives CASSVGAGGRNNSPLHF.